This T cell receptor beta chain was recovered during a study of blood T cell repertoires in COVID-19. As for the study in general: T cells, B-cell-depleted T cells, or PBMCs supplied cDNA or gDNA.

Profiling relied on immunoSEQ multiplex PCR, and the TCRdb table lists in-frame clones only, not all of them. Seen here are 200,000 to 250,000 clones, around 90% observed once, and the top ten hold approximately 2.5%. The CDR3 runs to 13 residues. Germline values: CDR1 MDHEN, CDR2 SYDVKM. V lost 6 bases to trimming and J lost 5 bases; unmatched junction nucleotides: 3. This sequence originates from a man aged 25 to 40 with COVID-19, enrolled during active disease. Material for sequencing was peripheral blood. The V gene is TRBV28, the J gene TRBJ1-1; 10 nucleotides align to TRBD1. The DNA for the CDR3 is TGTGCCAGCAGGGGACAGGGGTGGACTGAAGCTTTCTTT. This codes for CASRGQGWTEAFF.